The 24 T cell receptor beta chains listed next were all sequenced from one sample in a study of vaccination and CD4 T cells after COVID-19. Cultured CD4+ T cell DNA underwent sequencing with the Oncomine TCR Beta short-read assay. TCRdb processed the PCR reads anew with MiXCR; each CDR3 protein has one entry. This table has 16,000 or so distinct CDR3 sequences, roughly half appearing once. Their target antigens are unknown. The sample's treatment: approximately 9-day PBMC culture with coronavirus spike peptide pools or control peptides (ViraFEST assay). Input material: CD4+ T cells from blood, cultured in vitro. The receptors were gathered from a human donor who had recovered from COVID-19.

This clonotype was recorded once. The chain carries TRBV2 and TRBJ2-5; D remains ambiguous. The V end was cut by 7 bases, the J end by 3 bases, with 24 bases between. Germline V gene sequence: CDR1 SNHLY, CDR2 FYNNEI. The CDR3 spans 17 residues. This CDR3 reads CASTTPELYSPKETQYF. As DNA, the CDR3 is TGTGCCAGCACTACACCCGAGTTATACAGCCCAAAAGAGACCCAGTACTTC.

The rearrangement joins TRBV2 to TRBJ2-5; D is unclear. Trimming removed 6 bases at V and 9 bases at J, with 14 bases between. CDR3 length: 12 amino acids. Germline lookup yields CDR1 SNHLY and CDR2 FYNNEI. The CDR3 sequence is CASRVVLLAQYF. The CDR3 DNA reads as TGTGCCAGCAGAGTGGTCCTGCTGGCCCAGTACTTC.

In its sample, this clonotype was seen a few times. The chain uses TRBV6-5 and TRBJ1-1; D not resolved. This CDR3 contains 11 residues. Trimming took 4 bases from V and 4 from J, leaving 4 bases between them. Germline CDR1 is MNHEY and CDR2 is SVGAGI. The CDR3 is CASSLVTEAFF. As DNA, the CDR3 is TGTGCCAGCAGTTTGGTCACTGAAGCTTTCTTT.

The V call is TRBV7-9, the J call TRBJ2-5, with D possibly being TRBD2 (5 bases). Germline V gene lookup returns CDR1 SEHNR and CDR2 FQNEAQ (reference sequence). V was cut by 5 bases and J by 10 bases, with 11 bases left in between. CDR3 length equals 11 residues. In DNA form, the CDR3 reads TGTGCCAGCAGCCTACGGGGTGGCCAGTACTTC. Residues: CASSLRGGQYF.

The chain carries TRBV6-2 or TRBV6-3 and TRBJ2-7, with D possibly matching TRBD2 (7 bases). The CDR3 is 15 amino acids. Trimming took 6 bases from V and 3 from J, leaving 18 bases between them. In germline, CDR1 is MNHEY, CDR2 SVGEGT. CDR3 region: CASSSGIGGGYEQYF. The CDR3 DNA reads TGTGCCAGCAGCAGCGGCATAGGGGGGGGCTACGAGCAGTACTTC.

The genes are TRBV5-1 and TRBJ2-4, with 10 positions matching TRBD2. The CDR3 runs 14 residues. The germline CDR1 and CDR2 sequences are SGHRS and YFSETQ. The V segment lost 10 bases and the J segment 1 base; nucleotides outside the gene matches: 5. The CDR3 is CASAAGGAKNIQYF. The CDR3 bases are TGCGCCTCGGCAGCGGGGGGGGCCAAAAACATTCAGTACTTC.

This clonotype was counted a few times. V usage is TRBV7-2 and J usage is TRBJ2-2; 13 bases are a match to TRBD2. The CDR3 totals 19 residues. J was trimmed by 6 bases and V by 5 bases; bases with no gene match: 15. Germline-derived CDR1 and CDR2 are SGHTA and FQGNSA. Written as DNA, the CDR3 is TGTGCCAGCAGCCCTAGGGTTAGGACTAGCGGGAGAAGTTCCGGGGAGCTGTTTTTT. Its translation is CASSPRVRTSGRSSGELFF.

The chain uses TRBV25-1 and TRBJ2-3; D remains unclear. The CDR3 has 14 amino acids. CDR1 MGHDK and CDR2 SYGVNS come from the germline V gene. Between the trimmed V and J ends, which lost 3 bases and 4 bases, there was a span of 11 bases. The CDR3 DNA follows: TGTGCCAGCAGTGACCATCTCCGGGCAGATACGCAGTATTTT. Translated: CASSDHLRADTQYF. Based on the CDR3 plus reference TRBV25-1 and TRBJ2-3, the full variable domain is EADIYQTPRYLVIGTGKKITLECSQTMGHDKMYWYQQDPGMELHLIHYSYGVNSTEKGDLSSESTVSRIRTEHFPLTLESARPSHTSQYLCASSDHLRADTQYFGPGTRLTVL.

The CDR3 sequence: CASSPMTVGSGNTIYF. The CDR3 DNA reads TGTGCCAGCAGCCCGATGACGGTGGGGAGTGGAAACACCATATATTTT. V usage is TRBV7-2 and J usage is TRBJ1-3; unclear D gene. The CDR3 has 16 amino acids. Trimming took off 5 bases at V and 3 bases at J, with 17 bases between the two ends. The germline V gene encodes CDR1 SGHTA and CDR2 FQGNSA.

This chain connects TRBV5-4 to TRBJ2-5; a possible D gene is TRBD2 (5 bases). This CDR3 contains 14 residues. V lost 2 bases and J 3 bases, leaving 11 bases between the germline ends. The germline V gene encodes CDR1 SGHNT and CDR2 YYREEE (reference sequence). CDR3 protein: CASSFVAREETQYF. The CDR3 bases are TGTGCCAGCAGCTTCGTGGCGCGGGAAGAGACCCAGTACTTC.

The chain employs TRBV10-3 and TRBJ2-7; 15 bases agree with TRBD2. The CDR3 consists of 15 residues. CDR1 and CDR2 from the germline V gene are ENHRY and SYGVKD. Trimming cost V 8 bases and J 3 bases; bases outside gene matches: 5. The CDR3 protein is CAIRTSGGVHYEQYF. The DNA of the CDR3 is TGTGCCATCCGGACTAGCGGGGGGGTCCACTACGAGCAGTACTTC.

This clonotype came up once. This sequence joins TRBV30 and TRBJ2-2; possibly TRBD2 for D (5 bases). This CDR3 is built from 14 residues. The V gene lost 0 bases and the J gene lost 7 bases, with 12 bases spanning the gap. Germline CDR1 is GTSNPN and CDR2 is SVGIG (reference sequence). This CDR3 is CAWSVLAGGGELFF. In DNA, the CDR3 is TGTGCCTGGAGTGTATTGGCGGGCGGCGGGGAGCTGTTTTTT.

This clonotype was counted a few times. This CDR3 reads CASSLGGQGEKGYTF. CDR3 nucleotides: TGCGCCAGCAGCCTAGGAGGACAGGGTGAGAAAGGCTACACCTTC. The chain uses TRBV4-3 and TRBJ1-2; 8 bases align to TRBD1. Germline-derived CDR1 and CDR2 are LGHNA and YSLEER. V was pared by 4 bases and J by 8 bases, with 12 bases of the junction left unmatched. The CDR3 runs 15 residues.

V gene TRBV6-2 or TRBV6-3 combines with J gene TRBJ2-3, with 15 nucleotides matching TRBD2. The CDR3 contains 17 residues. J gave up 5 bases and V 5 bases, and 8 bases lay outside the gene matches. In germline, CDR1 is MNHEY, CDR2 SVGEGT. The CDR3 is CASSTGLAGGGLDTQYF. CDR3 in DNA: TGTGCCAGCAGTACGGGACTAGCGGGAGGCGGGTTAGATACGCAGTATTTT.

This clonotype was seen a few times. J is TRBJ1-6 and V is TRBV7-2; 11 positions match TRBD1. CDR1 SGHTA and CDR2 FQGNSA come from the germline V gene. Germline trimming cut 5 bases from V and 7 bases from J; bases unmatched to any gene: 7. The CDR3 loop spans 16 amino acids. The CDR3 region is CASSDPGTGGNSPLHF. The CDR3 bases are TGTGCCAGCAGCGATCCGGGGACAGGGGGGAATTCACCCCTCCACTTT.

This clonotype appeared a few times. J is TRBJ2-7 and V is TRBV7-2; D is unresolved. V gave up 2 bases and J gave up 3 bases, with 5 bases separating them. This CDR3 has 12 residues. Looked up from germline, CDR1 is SGHTA and CDR2 is FQGNSA. The CDR3 sequence: CASSLTDYEQYF. In DNA form, the CDR3 reads TGTGCCAGCAGCTTAACGGACTACGAGCAGTACTTC.

The V gene is TRBV5-1, the J gene TRBJ2-3; no reliable D call. V was clipped by 1 base and J by 5 bases, with 5 bases between them. The CDR3 is made up of 12 amino acids. CDR1 is SGHRS and CDR2 is YFSETQ in the germline V gene. In DNA, the CDR3 is TGCGCCAGCAGCTTGTATGGAGATACGCAGTATTTT. Its protein is CASSLYGDTQYF.

The chain has TRBV6-1 and TRBJ2-7, with unresolved D. Germline V gene sequence: CDR1 MNHNS, CDR2 SASEGT. Trimming cost V 5 bases and J 4 bases, with 12 bases left between them. The CDR3 extends over 13 amino acids. In nucleotides, the CDR3 is TGTGCCAGCAGTCCCGCAGGTCGGTACGAGCAGTACTTC. It specifies CASSPAGRYEQYF.

This chain uses TRBV20-1 with TRBJ1-2, with D hard to call. Trimming cost V 0 bases and J 7 bases, with 15 bases left between them. CDR3 length: 14 residues. Germline lookup yields CDR1 DFQATT and CDR2 SNEGSKA (reference sequence). CDR3 sequence (DNA): TGCAGTGCTAGAGAGCCAGTGACGACTCTTGGCTACACCTTC. Translating it yields CSAREPVTTLGYTF.

V gene TRBV7-2 combines with J gene TRBJ2-3, with D unclear. There are 12 residues in the CDR3. The germline V and J ends were trimmed by 11 bases and 4 bases, with 13 bases remaining between them. Looked up from germline, CDR1 is SGHTA and CDR2 is FQGNSA. CDR3: CAGRAGADTQYF. DNA of the CDR3: TGTGCCGGAAGAGCTGGAGCAGATACGCAGTATTTT.

This clonotype was observed a few times. The V call is TRBV7-2, the J call TRBJ1-2; D is ambiguous. The CDR3 extends over 13 amino acids. Germline V CDR1 and CDR2: SGHTA, FQGNSA. V lost 5 bases and J 6 bases, leaving 13 bases between the germline ends. The CDR3 reads CASSPGPMNGYTF. CDR3 in DNA: TGTGCCAGCAGCCCCGGACCGATGAATGGCTACACCTTC.

This clonotype occurred a few times. The gene calls are TRBV7-9 and TRBJ1-1; TRBD1 is a possible D gene (6 bases). The germline gives CDR1 SEHNR, CDR2 FQNEAQ (reference sequence). The CDR3 extends over 14 amino acids. The V gene lost 3 bases and the J gene lost 4 bases, with 12 bases spanning the gap. The CDR3 nucleotides read TGTGCCAGCAGCTTGTTACAGGGAGGCACTGAAGCTTTCTTT. It yields the protein CASSLLQGGTEAFF. Full variable domain (remainder filled in from reference TRBV7-9 and TRBJ1-1): DTGVSQNPRHKITKRGQNVTFRCDPISEHNRLYWYRQTLGQGPEFLTYFQNEAQLEKSRLLSDRFSAERPKGSFSTLEIQRTEQGDSAMYLCASSLLQGGTEAFFGQGTRLTVV.

The chain employs TRBV6-2 or TRBV6-3 and TRBJ2-7; 7 bases fit TRBD2. V shed 7 bases and J 0 bases; nucleotides not matched to a gene: 18. The CDR3 loop spans 18 amino acids. CDR1 is MNHEY and CDR2 is SVGEGT in the germline V gene. The CDR3 coding sequence is TGTGCCAGCAAGCGGAGCGGGGTGAGACCCGGGGGCTCCTACGAGCAGTACTTC. The encoded protein is CASKRSGVRPGGSYEQYF.

The chain combines TRBV30 with TRBJ1-1; D is undetermined. Trimming pared 0 bases from V and 0 bases from J, leaving 5 bases between. This CDR3 spans 13 amino acids. The germline V gene encodes CDR1 GTSNPN and CDR2 SVGIG (reference sequence). CDR3 region: CAWSVSLNTEAFF. The CDR3 DNA follows: TGTGCCTGGAGTGTTAGTCTGAACACTGAAGCTTTCTTT.